Presented here are 26 T cell receptor beta chains from one specimen sequenced in a study of somatic mutations in cytotoxic T cells in rheumatoid arthritis. This table comes from immunoSEQ multiplex PCR, and its TCRdb copy is limited to in-frame clones, with some not included. The table lists 15,000 to 20,000 clones, approximately 78% of them singletons. The sequenced sample was CD8+ T cells sorted from blood. The receptors were gathered from a woman in her forties or fifties with rheumatoid arthritis.

V usage is TRBV5-5 and J usage is TRBJ1-5; D remains ambiguous. CDR3 size: 15 residues. Between the trimmed V and J ends, which lost 1 base and 0 bases, there was a span of 8 bases. The germline V gene encodes CDR1 SGHKS and CDR2 YYEKEE (reference sequence). CDR3 in DNA: TGTGCCAGCAGCTTGTACGGATTTAGCAATCAGCCCCAGCATTTT. Protein: CASSLYGFSNQPQHF.

The chain links TRBV11-2 to TRBJ2-7; 8 bases are a match to TRBD1. This CDR3 is built from 13 residues. CDR1 and CDR2 (germline): SGHAT, FQNNGV. With V trimmed by 6 bases and J by 2 bases, 3 bases remained unmatched. CDR3 in amino acids: CASSGQGPYEQYF. Written as DNA, the CDR3 is TGTGCCAGCAGTGGACAGGGCCCCTACGAGCAGTACTTC.

This chain connects TRBV27 to TRBJ2-7; no firm D call. CDR1 and CDR2 (germline): MNHEY, SMNVEV (reference sequence). Trimming stripped 0 bases from V and 4 bases from J, with 10 bases between. CDR3 length equals 14 residues. CDR3 amino acids: CASSLSAGGYEQYF. CDR3 nucleotides: TGTGCCAGCAGTTTATCGGCCGGTGGGTACGAGCAGTACTTC.

This clone has more than one count but fewer than ten. This rearrangement joins TRBV2 to TRBJ1-6, with D maybe TRBD1 (5 bases). The CDR3 covers 14 residues. The V gene's germline CDR1 is SNHLY and CDR2 FYNNEI. The V gene lost 8 bases and the J gene lost 6 bases, with 14 bases spanning the gap. Here the CDR3 DNA reads TGTGCCAGCGAGGGGACCGAATCTAATTCACCCCTCCACTTT. Its protein product is CASEGTESNSPLHF.

A single count supports this clone. The chain combines TRBV2 with TRBJ2-3; no reliable D call. The CDR3 contains 14 residues. With 1 base removed from V and 3 bases from J, the gap between germline ends came to 8 bases. Germline-derived CDR1 and CDR2 are SNHLY and FYNNEI. The DNA of the CDR3 is TGTGCCAGCAGTGAAGTGGTATCGACAGATACGCAGTATTTT. This sequence encodes CASSEVVSTDTQYF. Looking up the rest from reference TRBV2 and TRBJ2-3 gives the full variable domain: EPEVTQTPSHQVTQMGQEVILRCVPISNHLYFYWYRQILGQKVEFLVSFYNNEISEKSEIFDDQFSVERPDGSNFTLKIRSTKLEDSAMYFCASSEVVSTDTQYFGPGTRLTVL.

The gene calls are TRBV28 and TRBJ1-2; a possible D gene is TRBD1 (6 bases). Trimming stripped 7 bases from V and 8 bases from J, with 14 bases between. This CDR3 spans 12 amino acids. Per germline, CDR1 MDHEN and CDR2 SYDVKM. This CDR3 is CASIDGGRGYTF. CDR3 coding DNA: TGTGCCAGCATCGACGGGGGGCGAGGCTACACCTTC.

This clone was counted between two and nine times. The V and J genes are TRBV14 and TRBJ2-3; 12 bases match TRBD2. Trimming removed 3 bases from V and 5 bases from J; junction bases left unmatched: 12. Germline assignment: CDR1 SGHDN and CDR2 FVKESK. This CDR3 is built from 18 residues. This CDR3 reads CASSHHLAGGTEGDTQYF. Here the CDR3 DNA reads TGTGCCAGCAGCCACCATCTAGCGGGAGGGACGGAGGGAGATACGCAGTATTTT.

A note on this clone: One end of the junction does not line up with germline, which may come from a read error. The J gene is TRBJ1-5, the V gene TRBV2; D possibly corresponds to TRBD1 (5 bases). The germline gives CDR1 SNHLY, CDR2 FYNNEI. CDR3 length: 11 residues. The CDR3 loop reads CASSGQGELNF. In DNA, the CDR3 is TGTGCCAGCAGTGGGCAGGGAGAGTTGAATTTT.

This chain connects TRBV15 to TRBJ1-5; D gene uncertain. CDR1 and CDR2 from the germline V gene are LNHNV and YYDKDF (reference sequence). The CDR3 is 17 amino acids. V dropped 0 bases and J dropped 0 bases, with 12 bases sitting between them. CDR3 DNA sequence: TGTGCCACCAGCAGAGATCTCGCTGACTATAGCAATCAGCCCCAGCATTTT. This codes for CATSRDLADYSNQPQHF.

The rearrangement links TRBV19 to TRBJ2-3; the D gene is possibly TRBD1 (5 bases). V lost 3 bases and J 3 bases, leaving 16 bases between the germline ends. Germline CDR1 is LNHDA and CDR2 is SQIVND (reference sequence). The CDR3 has 16 amino acids. CDR3: CASSIRAPNRTDTQYF. CDR3 DNA sequence: TGTGCCAGTAGTATCCGGGCCCCGAACAGGACAGATACGCAGTATTTT.

The chain couples TRBV4-2 to TRBJ2-7; the match to TRBD1 covers 11 bases. Trimming removed 4 bases from V and 6 bases from J; junction bases left unmatched: 5. The CDR3 consists of 14 residues. Germline loops: CDR1 LGHNA, CDR2 YNFKEQ. CDR3 region: CASSPGQGAGEQYF. CDR3 DNA: TGTGCCAGCAGCCCCGGACAGGGGGCAGGCGAGCAGTACTTC.

This chain links TRBV5-1 with TRBJ1-1, with no clear D. The CDR3 is made up of 12 amino acids. Trimming pared 3 bases from V and 3 bases from J, leaving 6 bases between. Germline V lookup: CDR1 SGHRS, CDR2 YFSETQ. CDR3 DNA: TGCGCCAGCAGCTACGAGGACACTGAAGCTTTCTTT. Amino acid sequence: CASSYEDTEAFF.

The CDR3 loop is CASREGTAETQYF. Written as DNA, the CDR3 is TGCGCCAGCAGGGAAGGGACGGCAGAGACCCAGTACTTC. The chain has TRBV10-2 and TRBJ2-5, with D possibly called TRBD1 or TRBD2 (5 bases each). The CDR3 consists of 13 residues. V gave up 6 bases and J gave up 4 bases, with 12 bases separating them. CDR1 and CDR2 from the germline V gene are WSHSY and SAAADI.

The count of this clone is one. The chain recombines TRBV5-1 with TRBJ2-3; 7 positions agree with TRBD1. Unmatched junction bases numbered 15, after V lost 6 bases and J lost 2 bases. The germline gives CDR1 SGHRS, CDR2 YFSETQ. This CDR3 is built from 17 residues. DNA for the CDR3: TGCGCCAGCAAGCGGACCGGGACAGCAACTTTCACAGATACGCAGTATTTT. This sequence encodes CASKRTGTATFTDTQYF.

Regarding this clone: In the same sample, other DNA sequences code for this CDR3. The V gene is TRBV18, the J gene TRBJ1-1; D possibly corresponds to TRBD1 (6 bases). Germline V gene data show CDR1 as KGHSH and CDR2 as LQKENI. This CDR3 comprises 13 residues. The germline V and J ends were trimmed by 1 base and 4 bases, with 7 bases remaining between them. The CDR3 DNA sequence: TGTGCCAGCTCACCACAGGGGGGCACTGAAGCTTTCTTT. It yields the protein CASSPQGGTEAFF.

CDR3 coding DNA: TGCGCCAGCAGCTTGTATGGGGACAGGGGCTCCTATAATTCACCCCTCCACTTT. Translation gives CASSLYGDRGSYNSPLHF. V and J are TRBV5-1 and TRBJ1-6; 10 bases align to TRBD1. The germline V gene encodes CDR1 SGHRS and CDR2 YFSETQ. Losses at the gene ends were 1 base for V and 0 bases for J; bases not matched to a gene: 4. The CDR3 is 18 amino acids. Supplemented by reference TRBV5-1 and TRBJ1-6, the full variable domain reads KAGVTQTPRYLIKTRGQQVTLSCSPISGHRSVSWYQQTPGQGLQFLFEYFSETQRNKGNFPGRFSGRQFSNSRSEMNVSTLELGDSALYLCASSLYGDRGSYNSPLHFGNGTRLTVT.

V and J are TRBV9 and TRBJ2-1; 13 bases agree with TRBD2. The CDR3 contains 14 residues. The junction had 3 bases not matched to a gene; V was cut back by 4 bases and J by 8 bases. Germline-derived CDR1 and CDR2 are SGDLS and YYNGEE. CDR3 region: CASSPGLAGYEQFF. For the CDR3, the DNA is TGTGCCAGCAGCCCGGGACTAGCGGGATATGAGCAGTTCTTC.

This chain joins TRBV25-1 and TRBJ1-4; D not certain. This CDR3 contains 15 residues. The V gene lost 7 bases and the J gene lost 10 bases, with 22 bases spanning the gap. Germline V CDR1 and CDR2: MGHDK, SYGVNS. CDR3 amino acids: CASTYSYSSQGKLFF. CDR3 DNA: TGTGCCAGCACCTACTCATACTCCTCACAAGGAAAACTGTTTTTT.

This sequence joins TRBV19 and TRBJ1-3; TRBD1 might be the D (5 bases). Germline V gene sequence: CDR1 LNHDA, CDR2 SQIVND (reference sequence). The CDR3 extends over 14 amino acids. Trimming took off 3 bases at V and 4 bases at J, with 10 bases between the two ends. The CDR3: CASSIQGGGNTIYF. CDR3 in DNA: TGTGCCAGTAGTATCCAGGGAGGCGGAAACACCATATATTTT.

This clone was found a few times. The V gene is TRBV27, the J gene TRBJ2-3; TRBD1 aligns across 7 bases. The CDR3 extends over 13 amino acids. In germline, CDR1 is MNHEY, CDR2 SMNVEV (reference sequence). After removal of 10 bases from V and 0 bases from J, the junction contained 4 bases not matched to a gene. CDR3 sequence (DNA): TGTGCCACCTGGGACAGAAGCACAGATACGCAGTATTTT. Its translation: CATWDRSTDTQYF.

V is TRBV4-2 and J is TRBJ2-7, with D uncertain. CDR3 length equals 17 residues. Trimming stripped 1 base from V and 4 bases from J, with 20 bases between. CDR1 LGHNA and CDR2 YNFKEQ come from the germline V gene. For the CDR3, the DNA is TGTGCCAGCAGCCAAGGTTCAAGCTCAACCTTCATTTACGAGCAGTACTTC. This encodes CASSQGSSSTFIYEQYF.

The chain couples TRBV7-8 to TRBJ2-5; 7 bases are a match to TRBD1. Germline V CDR1 and CDR2: SGHVS, FQNEAQ. The CDR3 runs to 14 residues. After removal of 5 bases from V and 1 base from J, the junction contained 4 bases not matched to a gene. For the CDR3, the DNA is TGTGCCAGCAGCGCAGGGGACAGCCAAGAGACCCAGTACTTC. Translated: CASSAGDSQETQYF.

This chain links TRBV4-1 with TRBJ2-3, with D perhaps assigned TRBD1 or TRBD2 (5 bases each). Trimming took off 1 base at V and 6 bases at J, with 11 bases between the two ends. This CDR3 is 14 amino acids long. The germline V gene encodes CDR1 MGHRA and CDR2 YSYEKL. CDR3: CASSQGAGTDTQYF. CDR3 coding DNA: TGCGCCAGCAGCCAAGGGGCAGGGACCGATACGCAGTATTTT.

J is TRBJ2-7 and V is TRBV6-5; D is unresolved. Germline CDR1 and CDR2: MNHEY and SVGAGI. Trimming pared 0 bases from V and 0 bases from J, leaving 9 bases between. The CDR3 is 15 residues long. CDR3 amino acids: CASSYSLDSSYEQYF. In nucleotides, the CDR3 is TGTGCCAGCAGTTACTCGTTAGATTCCTCCTACGAGCAGTACTTC.

The chain couples TRBV27 to TRBJ2-7, with D tentatively TRBD1 or TRBD2 (5 bases each). CDR1 is MNHEY, CDR2 SMNVEV, per germline (reference sequence). The CDR3 has 14 amino acids. V lost 6 bases and J lost 2, with 14 bases in between. CDR3 residues: CASSMGPSAYEQYF. The DNA of the CDR3 is TGTGCCAGCAGCATGGGACCCAGCGCCTACGAGCAGTACTTC.

J is TRBJ2-7 and V is TRBV4-1; the match to TRBD1 covers 7 bases. The germline V gene has CDR1 MGHRA and CDR2 YSYEKL. This CDR3 comprises 14 residues. The J segment lost 3 bases and the V segment lost 1 base, leaving 3 bases of the junction unmatched. The chain's CDR3 is CASSQVDRVYEQYF. The CDR3 nucleotides are TGCGCCAGCAGCCAAGTCGACAGGGTCTACGAGCAGTACTTC.